What follows are 8 T cell receptor beta chains derived from one specimen sequenced in a study of beta chain features in type 1 diabetes. Points from the study as a whole: Type 1 diabetes patients had moderately but significantly shorter TCRB CDR3s in all four CD4+ subsets.

What these receptors recognize is not known. Every isolated RNA sample was fully reverse transcribed, so sequencing captured expressed TCRB transcripts. Sequencing used immunoSEQ multiplex PCR; TCRdb keeps in-frame clones, though not all of them. The table has 300,000 to 400,000 clones, around a tenth seen once. The material sequenced was central memory CD4+ T cells from blood. These receptor sequences come from a man aged 25-45 years with type 1 diabetes.

The rearrangement joins TRBV7-3 to TRBJ2-1; 9 positions match TRBD1. Germline V lookup: CDR1 SGHTA, CDR2 FQGTGA. The ends lost 1 base at V and 10 bases at J; junction bases unmatched: 5. The CDR3 length is 14 residues. For the CDR3, the DNA is TGTGCCAGCAGCTTAATGGGACAGGGCGGCGAGCAGTTCTTC. Protein sequence: CASSLMGQGGEQFF.

This clone was picked up a small number of times. V and J are TRBV11-2 and TRBJ1-1, with D perhaps TRBD1 (6 bases). Trimming left V 5 bases short and J 8 bases short, with 15 bases between. CDR1 is SGHAT and CDR2 is FQNNGV in the germline V gene. The CDR3 spans 13 residues. The DNA of the CDR3 is TGTGCCAGCAGCCCGGGGACAAATAGGGAAGCTTTCTTT. It specifies CASSPGTNREAFF. The full variable domain, its missing parts supplied by reference TRBV11-2 and TRBJ1-1, is EAGVAQSPRYKIIEKRQSVAFWCNPISGHATLYWYQQILGQGPKLLIQFQNNGVVDDSQLPKDRFSAERLKGVDSTLKIQPAKLEDSAVYLCASSPGTNREAFFGQGTRLTVV.

The chain uses TRBV30 and TRBJ2-7, with D unresolved. The CDR3 is 12 residues long. V lost 1 base to trimming and J lost 2 bases, with 6 bases between them. CDR1 GTSNPN and CDR2 SVGIG come from the germline V gene (reference sequence). The CDR3 coding sequence is TGTGCCTGGAGTGAGACCCCCTACGAGCAGTACTTC. This gives the protein CAWSETPYEQYF.

This clone was seen a handful of times. This chain connects TRBV4-1 to TRBJ2-7, with 7 bases lining up with TRBD1. With V trimmed by 0 bases and J by 3 bases, 5 bases remained unmatched. The germline gives CDR1 MGHRA, CDR2 YSYEKL. This CDR3 is built from 15 residues. This CDR3 is CASSQDYRGNYEQYF. For the CDR3, the DNA is TGCGCCAGCAGCCAAGATTACAGGGGCAACTACGAGCAGTACTTC.

There are a few counts of this clone. The V call is TRBV30, the J call TRBJ2-5; perhaps D is TRBD1 or TRBD2 (5 bases each). Trimming took off 3 bases at V and 5 bases at J, with 13 bases between the two ends. The CDR3 consists of 13 residues. The V gene's germline CDR1 is GTSNPN and CDR2 SVGIG (reference sequence). This chain's CDR3 is CAWRNLGPETQYF. CDR3 DNA sequence: TGTGCCTGGAGGAATCTGGGACCGGAGACCCAGTACTTC.

This clone was picked up a small number of times. Other nucleotide sequences in the sample specify the same CDR3. The CDR3 bases are TGTGCCAGCTCACCACCCGGGACAGGGGGCTACGAGCAGTACTTC. Translated: CASSPPGTGGYEQYF. The chain joins TRBV18 to TRBJ2-7; TRBD1 agrees at 11 bases. CDR1 and CDR2 from the germline V gene are KGHSH and LQKENI. The J segment lost 3 bases and the V segment lost 0 bases, leaving 1 base of the junction unmatched. The CDR3 contains 15 residues.

V usage is TRBV7-3 and J usage is TRBJ2-1, with D tentatively TRBD1 or TRBD2 (6 bases each). V lost 5 bases to trimming and J lost 7 bases, with 15 bases between them. Germline V gives CDR1 SGHTA, CDR2 FQGTGA. The CDR3 runs to 14 residues. CDR3 sequence reads: CASSQLGGLNEQFF. The CDR3 DNA is TGTGCCAGCAGCCAACTGGGGGGCTTGAATGAGCAGTTCTTC.

A few counts support this clone. V gene TRBV5-8 combines with J gene TRBJ1-1, with D maybe TRBD1 (5 bases). The V gene's germline CDR1 is SGHTS and CDR2 YDEGEE. Trimming took off 2 bases at V and 14 bases at J, with 22 bases between the two ends. The CDR3 extends over 14 amino acids. CDR3: CASSFGSDRDQSFF. CDR3 nucleotides: TGTGCCAGCAGCTTCGGATCGGATCGGGACCAAAGCTTCTTT.